One and the same sample provided the 20 T cell receptor beta chains below, sequenced in a study of blood T cell repertoires in COVID-19. Sequencing was performed with immunoSEQ multiplex PCR; in TCRdb, only in-frame clones are kept and a portion is missing. This sample has tens of thousands of clones, with 76% found just once. Material: peripheral blood. The receptors derive from a woman in her forties or fifties with active or convalescent COVID-19.

This clone was seen a single time. The chain links TRBV27 to TRBJ2-3, with D tentatively TRBD1 (6 bases). Germline-derived CDR1 and CDR2 are MNHEY and SMNVEV (reference sequence). V was trimmed by 2 bases and J by 1 base, leaving 10 bases between them. The CDR3 is 15 residues long. In nucleotides, the CDR3 is TGTGCCAGCAGTTTAAGGGCAGGGGGCACAGATACGCAGTATTTT. It yields the protein CASSLRAGGTDTQYF.

V and J are TRBV6-5 and TRBJ1-1, with 8 bases fitting TRBD1. Germline trimming cut 7 bases from V and 8 bases from J; bases unmatched to any gene: 9. This CDR3 has 13 amino acids. Per the germline V gene, CDR1 is MNHEY and CDR2 is SVGAGI. The CDR3, as DNA: TGTGCCAGCATCACCAGGGGGCTTGGGGAAGCTTTCTTT. It encodes CASITRGLGEAFF.

The gene calls are TRBV5-1 and TRBJ2-4, with D perhaps TRBD1 (6 bases). Germline CDR1 and CDR2: SGHRS and YFSETQ. V lost 4 bases to trimming and J lost 7 bases, with 18 bases between them. The CDR3 is 15 residues long. The CDR3 DNA is TGCGCCAGCAGCCCCTTGACAGGCGACTCGAACATTCAGTACTTC. Protein product: CASSPLTGDSNIQYF.

V gene TRBV23-1 combines with J gene TRBJ1-5; D is uncertain. TRBV23-1 is assigned to the ORF class and has an uncertain function. V was cut by 0 bases and J by 0 bases, with 9 bases left in between. The CDR3 contains 16 residues. In DNA form, the CDR3 reads TGCGCCAGCAGTCAATCGGAGGGTTATAGCAATCAGCCCCAGCATTTT. Protein: CASSQSEGYSNQPQHF.

The chain combines TRBV5-1 with TRBJ2-6; D is unclear. The CDR3 consists of 15 residues. V shed 1 base and J shed 2 bases, with 7 bases lying between them. Germline CDR1 is SGHRS and CDR2 is YFSETQ. This chain's CDR3 is CASSLIATGANVLTF. CDR3 bases: TGCGCCAGCAGCTTGATCGCTACTGGGGCCAACGTCCTGACTTTC. Filled out from reference TRBV5-1 and TRBJ2-6, the complete variable domain reads KAGVTQTPRYLIKTRGQQVTLSCSPISGHRSVSWYQQTPGQGLQFLFEYFSETQRNKGNFPGRFSGRQFSNSRSEMNVSTLELGDSALYLCASSLIATGANVLTFGAGSRLTVL.

The chain joins TRBV7-2 to TRBJ2-5, with TRBD1 as a possible D gene (5 bases). V was trimmed by 5 bases and J by 2 bases, leaving 9 bases between them. The CDR3 covers 13 residues. The V gene's germline CDR1 is SGHTA and CDR2 FQGNSA. The CDR3 DNA is TGTGCCAGCAGCCGACAGAGGCAAGAGACCCAGTACTTC. Protein product: CASSRQRQETQYF.

This rearrangement joins TRBV4-3 to TRBJ1-6; 8 bases are a match to TRBD1. V lost 4 bases, J lost 8 bases, and 7 bases stayed unmatched. The CDR3 runs to 15 residues. Germline assignment: CDR1 LGHNA and CDR2 YSLEER. CDR3 DNA sequence: TGCGCCAGCAGCCCCAGGCCAGGGGGCGATTCACCCCTCCACTTT. Translated, it gives CASSPRPGGDSPLHF.

The sample holds many counts of this clone. J is TRBJ2-2 and V is TRBV6-5, with 11 bases aligning to TRBD2. V shed 8 bases, J shed 5 bases, and the junction held 7 bases outside the gene matches. The CDR3 has 15 amino acids. Germline V gene data show CDR1 as MNHEY and CDR2 as SVGAGI. DNA for the CDR3: TGTGCCAGCTGTCCCCTAGCGGGAGGAACCGGGGAGCTGTTTTTT. It is translated as CASCPLAGGTGELFF.

V is TRBV5-1 and J is TRBJ1-1, with D unresolved. CDR1 and CDR2 from the germline V gene are SGHRS and YFSETQ. V lost 4 bases to trimming and J lost 6 bases, with 16 bases between them. The CDR3 spans 14 residues. This CDR3 reads CASSLKGGPAEAFF. CDR3 DNA: TGCGCCAGCAGCCTAAAGGGAGGGCCCGCTGAAGCTTTCTTT. Supplemented by reference TRBV5-1 and TRBJ1-1, the full variable domain reads KAGVTQTPRYLIKTRGQQVTLSCSPISGHRSVSWYQQTPGQGLQFLFEYFSETQRNKGNFPGRFSGRQFSNSRSEMNVSTLELGDSALYLCASSLKGGPAEAFFGQGTRLTVV.

The V and J genes are TRBV29-1 and TRBJ2-5; perhaps TRBD2 as D (5 bases). CDR1 SQVTM and CDR2 ANQGSEA come from the germline V gene. The V gene lost 4 bases and the J gene lost 1 base, with 7 bases spanning the gap. The CDR3 length is 12 residues. CDR3 region: CSVGRAQETQYF. DNA of the CDR3: TGCAGCGTTGGGCGGGCCCAAGAGACCCAGTACTTC. Using reference TRBV29-1 and TRBJ2-5 for the parts outside the CDR3, the full variable domain is SAVISQKPSRDICQRGTSLTIQCQVDSQVTMMFWYRQQPGQSLTLIATANQGSEATYESGFVIDKFPISRPNLTFSTLTVSNMSPEDSSIYLCSVGRAQETQYFGPGTRLLVL.

This clone was seen a few times. The rearrangement links TRBV9 to TRBJ1-2, with 11 bases identical to TRBD1. The ends lost 4 bases at V and 4 bases at J; junction bases unmatched: 12. The germline V gene has CDR1 SGDLS and CDR2 YYNGEE. There are 17 residues in the CDR3. CDR3 amino acids: CASSHQADGTGGYGYTF. The CDR3 coding sequence is TGTGCCAGCAGCCACCAAGCAGACGGGACAGGGGGCTATGGCTACACCTTC.

The V gene is TRBV19, the J gene TRBJ1-1; unclear D gene. The CDR3 totals 14 residues. Germline CDR1 LNHDA, CDR2 SQIVND (reference sequence). Deletions cut 3 bases from V and 0 bases from J, with 8 bases between. The CDR3, as DNA: TGTGCCAGTAGTATTGGAGGAGTGAACACTGAAGCTTTCTTT. It is translated as CASSIGGVNTEAFF.

The CDR3 sequence is CASSLGENTEAFF. CDR3 sequence (DNA): TGTGCCAGCAGTTTAGGAGAGAACACTGAAGCTTTCTTT. The chain recombines TRBV12-3 or TRBV12-4 with TRBJ1-1; no clear D. V was cut by 1 base and J by 1 base, with 4 bases left in between. This CDR3 spans 13 amino acids.

This clone has only a few counts. V is TRBV30 and J is TRBJ2-7; 13 nucleotides agree with TRBD2. After removal of 6 bases from V and 4 bases from J, the junction contained 6 bases not matched to a gene. Germline V gene sequence: CDR1 GTSNPN, CDR2 SVGIG (reference sequence). The CDR3 contains 14 residues. CDR3 sequence (DNA): TGTGCCTGCCGTACTAGCGGGAGGGTGTACGAGCAGTACTTC. This sequence encodes CACRTSGRVYEQYF.

The chain is built from TRBV3-1 (or the pseudogene TRBV3-2) and TRBJ2-2; 11 bases line up with TRBD1. J was trimmed by 5 bases and V by 7 bases; bases with no gene match: 12. The CDR3 has 17 residues. Germline lookup yields CDR1 LGHDT and CDR2 YNNKEL (reference sequence). CDR3 bases: TGTGCCAGCAACAAAGGGACCGGGACAGGGGGAACCGGGGAGCTGTTTTTT. It translates to CASNKGTGTGGTGELFF.

The J gene is TRBJ2-7, the V gene TRBV7-9; weak D call: TRBD1 (5 bases). The V gene's germline CDR1 is SEHNR and CDR2 FQNEAQ (reference sequence). The CDR3 is made up of 12 amino acids. Trimming took off 8 bases at V and 3 bases at J, with 11 bases between the two ends. The CDR3 here is CASRDSVYEQYF. CDR3 in DNA: TGTGCCAGCCGAGACAGCGTCTACGAGCAGTACTTC.

The J gene is TRBJ2-7, the V gene TRBV3-1 (or the pseudogene TRBV3-2); 7 bases agree with TRBD2. This CDR3 contains 11 residues. V shed 4 bases and J 9 bases; nucleotides not matched to a gene: 3. CDR1 is LGHDT and CDR2 is YNNKEL in the germline V gene (reference sequence). Written as DNA, the CDR3 is TGTGCCAGCAGCCGGGGGGGAGGGCAGTACTTC. Its protein is CASSRGGGQYF.

V is TRBV9 and J is TRBJ1-3, with a tentative D call TRBD1 (6 bases). From germline, CDR1 is SGDLS and CDR2 YYNGEE. The CDR3 sequence is 15 residues long. The V and J ends lost 4 bases and 1 base respectively, with 12 bases between them. The CDR3: CASSPMTGSGNTIYF. The CDR3 nucleotides read TGTGCCAGCAGCCCCATGACAGGATCTGGAAACACCATATATTTT.

The chain links TRBV5-1 to TRBJ1-3; 7 bases map to TRBD1. Germline V gene lookup returns CDR1 SGHRS and CDR2 YFSETQ. The CDR3 is made up of 14 amino acids. V lost 4 bases to trimming and J lost 0 bases; unmatched junction nucleotides: 1. CDR3 coding DNA: TGCGCCAGCAGCCGGACAGGCTCTGGAAACACCATATATTTT. This encodes CASSRTGSGNTIYF.

V is TRBV2 and J is TRBJ2-3, with D perhaps matching TRBD2 (6 bases). V was cut by 7 bases and J by 4 bases, with 15 bases left in between. CDR1 and CDR2 (germline): SNHLY, FYNNEI. CDR3 length equals 14 residues. In nucleotides, the CDR3 is TGTGCCAGCAAGGTAGCGGATTACCCAGATACGCAGTATTTT. It codes for CASKVADYPDTQYF.